The next 22 T cell receptor beta chains were all read from a single sample in a study of vaccination and CD4 T cells after COVID-19. Their antigen targets remain unknown. Regarding time point: late sampling 161 to 241 days after vaccination in three convalescent patients. The sample's treatment: approximately nine-day PBMC culture with coronavirus spike peptide pools or control peptides (ViraFEST assay). The Oncomine TCR Beta short-read assay was what sequenced the DNA obtained from cultured CD4+ T cells. TCRdb independently ran MiXCR on the PCR reads; one entry per CDR3 protein. The top ten hold 2.5% to 3.5% of the sample, which has 20,000 to 25,000 distinct CDR3 sequences, around 30% seen once. Sample: CD4+ T cells from blood, cultured in vitro, taken about 7 months after SARS-CoV-2 vaccination. The origin of the receptors is a human donor who had recovered from COVID-19.

This clonotype was found a few times. The chain couples TRBV20-1 to TRBJ1-2; 7 bases are a match to TRBD1. Per germline, CDR1 DFQATT and CDR2 SNEGSKA (reference sequence). The V and J ends lost 6 bases and 6 bases, in that order; junction bases with no gene match: 16. CDR3 length equals 15 residues. The CDR3 spells CSAAGTEGPLNGYTF. The DNA for the CDR3 is TGCAGTGCCGCAGGGACAGAGGGACCGTTGAATGGCTACACCTTC.

The V gene is TRBV28, the J gene TRBJ2-7, with 8 bases aligning to TRBD2. CDR3 size: 16 residues. The V and J ends lost 2 bases and 7 bases, in that order; junction bases with no gene match: 13. CDR1 and CDR2 (germline): MDHEN, SYDVKM. The CDR3 sequence is CASSLGSGRGSREQYF. In DNA form, the CDR3 reads TGTGCCAGCAGTTTAGGGAGCGGGAGAGGATCTCGGGAGCAGTACTTC.

The chain joins TRBV4-1 to TRBJ2-1; 8 nucleotides agree with TRBD2. Germline V gives CDR1 MGHRA, CDR2 YSYEKL. J gave up 4 bases and V 0 bases, and 5 bases lay outside the gene matches. This CDR3 contains 16 residues. The CDR3 loop reads CASSQDPTSGYNEQFF. The CDR3 DNA reads as TGCGCCAGCAGCCAAGATCCCACTAGCGGTTACAATGAGCAGTTCTTC.

This clonotype is classed as medium-sized. The chain joins TRBV20-1 to TRBJ1-5, with D perhaps matching TRBD1 (6 bases). Per the germline V gene, CDR1 is DFQATT and CDR2 is SNEGSKA (reference sequence). Trimming cost V 4 bases and J 6 bases, with 19 bases left between them. CDR3 length equals 15 residues. The DNA of the CDR3 is TGCAGTGCTACCCGGGAGCAGGGGAGTAGTCAGCCCCAGCATTTT. Translation gives CSATREQGSSQPQHF.

The chain is built from TRBV7-2 and TRBJ2-5, with D hard to call. The CDR3 has 11 residues. CDR1 SGHTA and CDR2 FQGNSA come from the germline V gene. The V end lost 5 bases, the J end lost 7 bases, and 8 bases lay between the germline ends. CDR3 in DNA: TGTGCCAGCAGCGCTTTGGGGACCCAGTACTTC. Translation gives CASSALGTQYF. Using reference TRBV7-2 and TRBJ2-5 for the parts outside the CDR3, the full variable domain is GAGVSQSPSNKVTEKGKDVELRCDPISGHTALYWYRQSLGQGLEFLIYFQGNSAPDKSGLPSDRFSAERTGGSVSTLTIQRTQQEDSAVYLCASSALGTQYFGPGTRLLVL.

This clonotype was counted between two and nine times. The chain couples TRBV7-6 to TRBJ2-2; D might be TRBD2 (5 bases). The length of the CDR3 is 15 residues. CDR1 is SGHVS and CDR2 is FNYEAQ in the germline V gene. With 0 bases removed from V and 5 bases from J, the gap between germline ends came to 10 bases. The CDR3 DNA follows: TGTGCCAGCAGCTTAGCACAGTGGAGGACCGGGGAGCTGTTTTTT. Its protein product is CASSLAQWRTGELFF.

This clonotype occurred a few times. The gene calls are TRBV7-9 and TRBJ2-7; 11 bases align to TRBD2. The CDR3 is 15 amino acids. CDR1 and CDR2 from the germline V gene are SEHNR and FQNEAQ (reference sequence). J lost 6 bases, V lost 2 bases, and 6 bases had no gene match. The CDR3 loop is CASSLITSGRREQYF. The DNA of the CDR3 is TGTGCCAGCAGCTTAATAACTAGCGGGAGACGCGAGCAGTACTTC.

On this clonotype itself: This may stem from a read error, because a much larger clone lies one nucleotide away. The chain is built from TRBV7-2 and TRBJ1-1, with a weak D call TRBD1 (5 bases). Germline CDR1 and CDR2: SGHTA and FQGNSA. This CDR3 comprises 13 residues. The CDR3 coding sequence is TGTGCCGGCAGCTTAGAGCTGGGGCCTGAAGCTTTCTTT. Translation gives CAGSLELGPEAFF.

This clonotype was recorded a few times. The junction differs from germline at one of its ends, possibly a read error. The rearrangement links TRBV7-3 to TRBJ2-3; D might be TRBD1 or TRBD2, each matching 5 bases. The CDR3 spans 13 residues. The germline gives CDR1 SGHTA, CDR2 FQGTGA. Here the CDR3 DNA reads TGTGCCAGCAGCCCCCGGGGCCCGGTTGGGGCCCTTTTT. It specifies CASSPRGPVGALF.

The chain has TRBV28 and TRBJ2-6; D remains ambiguous. CDR3 length equals 15 residues. V lost 3 bases to trimming and J lost 0 bases, with 6 bases between them. CDR1 and CDR2 from the germline V gene are MDHEN and SYDVKM. The CDR3 loop reads CASSLWLSGANVLTF. The CDR3 coding sequence is TGTGCCAGCAGTTTGTGGCTCTCTGGGGCCAACGTCCTGACTTTC.

The sample holds one count of this clonotype. Relative to the germline gene, one junction end is altered; a read error may explain this. CDR3 bases: TGTGCCGGCAGCTTCGGAGTGGGCATCGACTCGAATCAGCCCCAGCATTTT. Translation: CAGSFGVGIDSNQPQHF. V and J are TRBV7-9 and TRBJ1-5; D remains ambiguous. This CDR3 has 17 amino acids. The germline V gene encodes CDR1 SEHNR and CDR2 FQNEAQ (reference sequence). The full variable domain, its missing parts supplied by reference TRBV7-9 and TRBJ1-5, is DTGVSQNPRHKITKRGQNVTFRCDPISEHNRLYWYRQTLGQGPEFLTYFQNEAQLEKSRLLSDRFSAERPKGSFSTLEIQRTEQGDSAMYLCAGSFGVGIDSNQPQHFGDGTRLSIL.

The rearrangement links TRBV10-3 to TRBJ1-5; no firm D call. This CDR3 is 13 amino acids long. Trimming took 3 bases from V and 1 from J, leaving 4 bases between them. Looked up from germline, CDR1 is ENHRY and CDR2 is SYGVKD. The CDR3 spells CAISEGSNQPQHF. CDR3 in DNA: TGTGCCATCAGTGAAGGGAGCAATCAGCCCCAGCATTTT.

This clonotype occurred a few times. V gene TRBV6-2 or TRBV6-3 combines with J gene TRBJ1-2; D perhaps matches TRBD1 (5 bases). The CDR3 covers 16 residues. Germline values: CDR1 MNHEY, CDR2 SVGEGT. Trimming stripped 5 bases from V and 6 bases from J, with 22 bases between. The CDR3 spells CASSPPLGVILNGYTF. Written as DNA, the CDR3 is TGTGCCAGCAGTCCACCCCTAGGGGTCATCCTAAATGGCTACACCTTC.

Here the CDR3 reads CAIRGSNQPQHF. DNA of the CDR3: TGTGCCATCAGGGGAAGCAATCAGCCCCAGCATTTT. This rearrangement joins TRBV6-1 to TRBJ1-5, with TRBD1 as a possible D gene (6 bases). CDR1 MNHNS and CDR2 SASEGT come from the germline V gene. The V gene lost 10 bases and the J gene lost 1 base, with 8 bases spanning the gap. The CDR3 covers 12 residues.

J is TRBJ2-4 and V is TRBV7-2, with D possibly being TRBD2 (6 bases). Germline CDR1 SGHTA, CDR2 FQGNSA. The germline V and J ends were trimmed by 3 bases and 12 bases, with 9 bases remaining between them. The CDR3 spans 11 residues. The chain's CDR3 is CASSLGRNQYF. The CDR3 bases are TGTGCCAGCAGCTTGGGGAGGAATCAGTACTTC.

The chain employs TRBV19 and TRBJ2-5, with TRBD1 matching over 7 bases. V shed 5 bases and J 1 base; nucleotides not matched to a gene: 7. This CDR3 has 15 amino acids. Germline V lookup: CDR1 LNHDA, CDR2 SQIVND (reference sequence). CDR3 protein: CASSGPRQGQETQYF. CDR3 DNA: TGTGCCAGTAGTGGCCCAAGACAGGGCCAAGAGACCCAGTACTTC. Filled out from reference TRBV19 and TRBJ2-5, the complete variable domain reads DGGITQSPKYLFRKEGQNVTLSCEQNLNHDAMYWYRQDPGQGLRLIYYSQIVNDFQKGDIAEGYSVSREKKESFPLTVTSAQKNPTAFYLCASSGPRQGQETQYFGPGTRLLVL.

This clonotype occurred a few times. The chain links TRBV28 to TRBJ1-5; 9 bases agree with TRBD1. V gave up 5 bases and J gave up 4 bases; unmatched junction bases: 3. Per germline, CDR1 MDHEN and CDR2 SYDVKM. The CDR3 is made up of 14 amino acids. The CDR3 here is CASSTGGRNQPQHF. The CDR3 DNA reads TGTGCCAGCAGTACAGGGGGCCGGAATCAGCCCCAGCATTTT.

V and J are TRBV28 and TRBJ2-7, with 8 bases aligning to TRBD1. The CDR3 spans 15 residues. Unmatched junction bases numbered 12, after V lost 6 bases and J lost 5 bases. Germline V gene sequence: CDR1 MDHEN, CDR2 SYDVKM. CDR3 region: CASSPGQVGSNEQYF. CDR3 DNA sequence: TGTGCCAGCAGCCCGGGACAGGTAGGATCCAACGAGCAGTACTTC.

There are a few counts of this clonotype. The rearrangement joins TRBV27 to TRBJ2-7; D unclear. The CDR3 runs 12 residues. The V gene lost 6 bases and the J gene lost 5 bases, with 11 bases spanning the gap. Germline-derived CDR1 and CDR2 are MNHEY and SMNVEV (reference sequence). The CDR3 is CASRRWNDEQYF. The CDR3 DNA follows: TGTGCCAGCAGGAGATGGAACGACGAGCAGTACTTC.

The V call is TRBV11-3, the J call TRBJ2-3; the D is unclear. Germline assignment: CDR1 SGHNT and CDR2 YENEEA. The CDR3 has 15 residues. Trimming took off 5 bases at V and 0 bases at J, with 12 bases between the two ends. CDR3: CASSLDGRSTDTQYF. Written as DNA, the CDR3 is TGTGCCAGCAGCCTTGATGGCAGAAGCACAGATACGCAGTATTTT. Complete variable domain (other parts from reference TRBV11-3 and TRBJ2-3): EAGVVQSPRYKIIEKKQPVAFWCNPISGHNTLYWYLQNLGQGPELLIRYENEEAVDDSQLPKDRFSAERLKGVDSTLKIQPAELGDSAVYLCASSLDGRSTDTQYFGPGTRLTVL.

The DNA for the CDR3 is TGTGCCAGCAGCTTATTTCTACAGGGTGATCAGCCCCAGCATTTT. Protein sequence: CASSLFLQGDQPQHF. The gene calls are TRBV7-2 and TRBJ1-5, with D maybe TRBD1 (6 bases). The V end was cut by 2 bases, the J end by 5 bases, with 13 bases between. The germline V gene encodes CDR1 SGHTA and CDR2 FQGNSA. This CDR3 spans 15 amino acids.

This clonotype was seen more than once but under ten times. The chain joins TRBV7-8 to TRBJ1-5; D is possibly TRBD1 (5 bases). Germline lookup yields CDR1 SGHVS and CDR2 FQNEAQ. The length of the CDR3 is 14 residues. Trimming took off 2 bases at V and 2 bases at J, with 7 bases between the two ends. The CDR3 sequence: CASSLLQGNQPQHF. As DNA, the CDR3 is TGTGCCAGCAGCTTACTACAGGGCAATCAGCCCCAGCATTTT. Together with reference TRBV7-8 and TRBJ1-5, the CDR3 gives the full variable domain: GAGVSQSPRYKVAKRGQDVALRCDPISGHVSLFWYQQALGQGPEFLTYFQNEAQLDKSGLPSDRFFAERPEGSVSTLKIQRTQQEDSAVYLCASSLLQGNQPQHFGDGTRLSIL.